This entry lists 23 T cell receptor beta chains sequenced from one sample in a study of T cells after yellow fever vaccination. TCRdb used MiXCR to reprocess the 5' RACE reads, holding one entry per CDR3 protein. Of 70,000 or so distinct CDR3 sequences in the sample, 5% to 6.5% were seen once. The source material was CD4+ T cells sorted from PBMCs, sampled more than 13 days after the first yellow fever vaccination. The source is a young man who received the YFV17D yellow fever vaccine.

This clonotype was detected ten times or more. The chain recombines TRBV20-1 with TRBJ2-2, with D possibly TRBD1 on 6 matching bases. Germline assignment: CDR1 DFQATT and CDR2 SNEGSKA (reference sequence). Trimming took off 3 bases at V and 1 base at J, with 12 bases between the two ends. There are 15 residues in the CDR3. As DNA, the CDR3 is TGCAGTGCTAGTTTAGGGGGATGGAACACCGGGGAGCTGTTTTTT. It yields the protein CSASLGGWNTGELFF.

The J gene is TRBJ2-2, the V gene TRBV4-3, with 7 bases matching TRBD2. Germline CDR1 and CDR2: LGHNA and YSLEER. V lost 1 base, J lost 5 bases, and 7 bases stayed unmatched. This CDR3 region has 16 residues. CDR3 sequence reads: CASSQGMGGGTGELFF. The CDR3 DNA reads TGCGCCAGCAGCCAAGGAATGGGGGGGGGGACCGGGGAGCTGTTTTTT.

This clonotype occurred many times. The chain is built from TRBV5-1 and TRBJ1-2; a possible D gene is TRBD1 (5 bases). This CDR3 is 15 amino acids long. V gave up 4 bases and J gave up 4 bases, with 17 bases separating them. Germline loops: CDR1 SGHRS, CDR2 YFSETQ. CDR3 residues: CASSPRAGRAYGYTF. CDR3 nucleotide sequence: TGCGCCAGCAGCCCCCGGGCAGGGCGGGCCTATGGCTACACCTTC.

This clonotype was seen many times. CDR3 in DNA: TGTGCCAGCAGCTTAGCACCGGGACAGGGATATGGCTACACCTTC. This sequence encodes CASSLAPGQGYGYTF. V usage is TRBV7-2 and J usage is TRBJ1-2; 9 bases match TRBD1. The CDR3 covers 15 residues. Germline V gene sequence: CDR1 SGHTA, CDR2 FQGNSA. Losses at the gene ends were 0 bases for V and 5 bases for J; bases not matched to a gene: 4.

This clonotype was observed a single time. A much larger clone sits a single nucleotide away, making a read error possible. The chain carries TRBV5-1 and TRBJ2-1; 10 nucleotides align to TRBD2. V shed 1 base, J shed 8 bases, and the junction held 6 bases outside the gene matches. This CDR3 region has 15 residues. Germline V lookup: CDR1 SGHRS, CDR2 YFSETQ. CDR3 protein: CASSLTSGVAYEQFF. The CDR3 DNA is TGCGCCAGCAGCTTGACTAGCGGGGTGGCGTATGAGCAGTTCTTC.

This clonotype was found many times. CDR3 amino acids: CASSFGRLGGEKLFF. DNA of the CDR3: TGCGCCAGCAGCTTCGGGAGACTTGGAGGCGAAAAACTGTTTTTT. The V gene is TRBV5-1, the J gene TRBJ1-4; D call uncertain. This CDR3 spans 15 amino acids. Germline loops: CDR1 SGHRS, CDR2 YFSETQ. Trimming removed 2 bases at V and 8 bases at J, with 16 bases between.

This clonotype was picked up many times. The chain carries TRBV15 and TRBJ2-5; 9 bases fit TRBD1. The trim removed 0 bases at V and 9 bases at J, leaving 11 bases unmatched. Germline CDR1 and CDR2: LNHNV and YYDKDF (reference sequence). This CDR3 is built from 16 residues. Here the CDR3 reads CATSRDKGTGFFSQYF. CDR3 nucleotide sequence: TGTGCCACCAGCAGAGATAAAGGGACAGGGTTTTTTTCCCAGTACTTC.

This clonotype has at least ten counts. The V and J genes are TRBV28 and TRBJ2-5; D might be TRBD1 (6 bases). V was cut by 8 bases and J by 1 base, with 11 bases left in between. The CDR3 extends over 13 amino acids. CDR1 is MDHEN and CDR2 is SYDVKM in the germline V gene. For the CDR3, the DNA is TGTGCCAGCCGATGGACAGTCCAAGAGACCCAGTACTTC. This sequence encodes CASRWTVQETQYF. Looking up the rest from reference TRBV28 and TRBJ2-5 gives the full variable domain: DVKVTQSSRYLVKRTGEKVFLECVQDMDHENMFWYRQDPGLGLRLIYFSYDVKMKEKGDIPEGYSVSREKKERFSLILESASTNQTSMYLCASRWTVQETQYFGPGTRLLVL.

This clonotype was seen at least ten times. This chain connects TRBV12-3 or TRBV12-4 to TRBJ1-2; possibly TRBD1 for D (6 bases). The CDR3 has 12 residues. V was shortened by 3 bases and J by 8 bases, with 10 bases between the two germline ends. The DNA for the CDR3 is TGTGCCAGCAGTTTCAGGGGCGAAGGCTACACCTTC. It translates to CASSFRGEGYTF.

This clonotype has at least ten counts. The chain employs TRBV14 and TRBJ1-2; tentative D call: TRBD1 (6 bases). Germline V gives CDR1 SGHDN, CDR2 FVKESK. V was cut by 3 bases and J by 4 bases, with 18 bases left in between. The CDR3 is made up of 16 amino acids. The CDR3 nucleotides are TGTGCCAGCAGCCAGAATGGGGGGCTAAGTGCCTATGGCTACACCTTC. This translates into CASSQNGGLSAYGYTF.

This clonotype appeared many times. The chain couples TRBV20-1 to TRBJ1-2; tentative D call: TRBD1 (6 bases). Germline V CDR1 and CDR2: DFQATT, SNEGSKA (reference sequence). CDR3 length: 14 residues. V lost 0 bases and J lost 4, with 12 bases in between. The CDR3 sequence is CSARDPGGLYGYTF. The CDR3 nucleotides are TGCAGTGCTAGAGACCCCGGGGGCCTCTATGGCTACACCTTC.

This clonotype has ten or more counts. The gene calls are TRBV20-1 and TRBJ1-1, with D possibly matching TRBD1 (6 bases). Trimming removed 7 bases from V and 11 bases from J, with 20 bases in between. This CDR3 has 12 residues. The germline V gene has CDR1 DFQATT and CDR2 SNEGSKA (reference sequence). Written as DNA, the CDR3 is TGCAGTGTGAGATATCGGGGGCTCGGGGCTTTCTTT. This gives the protein CSVRYRGLGAFF.

Many counts were recorded for this clonotype. This sequence joins TRBV12-3 or TRBV12-4 and TRBJ2-6; D is perhaps TRBD1 or TRBD2 (6 bases each). The ends were cut back, 6 bases at V and 0 bases at J, with 12 bases in the middle. The CDR3 is made up of 16 amino acids. In nucleotides, the CDR3 is TGTGCCAGCAGCCCCGGAGGGGGCTCTGGGGCCAACGTCCTGACTTTC. Translation gives CASSPGGGSGANVLTF.

The chain carries TRBV20-1 and TRBJ1-5; no reliable D call. This CDR3 region has 15 residues. V gave up 0 bases and J gave up 2 bases, with 11 bases separating them. Germline CDR1 is DFQATT and CDR2 is SNEGSKA (reference sequence). CDR3 sequence: CSARESDGRNQPQHF. The CDR3 DNA follows: TGCAGTGCTAGAGAGTCCGACGGACGCAATCAGCCCCAGCATTTT.

In its sample, this clonotype was seen many times. The chain uses TRBV7-2 and TRBJ1-2; D remains unclear. V lost 5 bases to trimming and J lost 4 bases, with 14 bases between them. In germline, CDR1 is SGHTA, CDR2 FQGNSA. CDR3 size: 14 residues. The CDR3 spells CASSPQAGPYGYTF. The CDR3 DNA sequence: TGTGCCAGCAGCCCCCAAGCCGGCCCCTATGGCTACACCTTC. Using reference TRBV7-2 and TRBJ1-2 for the parts outside the CDR3, the full variable domain is GAGVSQSPSNKVTEKGKDVELRCDPISGHTALYWYRQSLGQGLEFLIYFQGNSAPDKSGLPSDRFSAERTGGSVSTLTIQRTQQEDSAVYLCASSPQAGPYGYTFGSGTRLTVV.

This clonotype turned up a few times. The CDR3 coding sequence is TGTGCCAGCAGTGGTTTGAGGGGCTACACCTTC. This sequence encodes CASSGLRGYTF. The V gene is TRBV2, the J gene TRBJ1-2; D is unresolved. The V end was cut by 4 bases, the J end by 8 bases, with 8 bases between. CDR3 length equals 11 residues. The germline gives CDR1 SNHLY, CDR2 FYNNEI.

This clonotype has ten or more counts. The gene calls are TRBV7-2 and TRBJ1-1; D unresolved. The CDR3 totals 14 residues. Deletions cut 5 bases from V and 5 bases from J, with 15 bases between. CDR1 and CDR2 (germline): SGHTA, FQGNSA. CDR3 coding DNA: TGTGCCAGCAGCACACCACTCGGGCGTACTGAAGCTTTCTTT. Translation: CASSTPLGRTEAFF.

CDR3 sequence reads: CASSQEVYGGGAYNEQFF. The CDR3 nucleotides are TGTGCCAGCAGCCAAGAGGTGTATGGCGGGGGGGCCTACAATGAGCAGTTCTTC. The chain carries TRBV3-1 and TRBJ2-1; 9 nucleotides align to TRBD2. The CDR3 has 18 amino acids. The V gene end was trimmed by 0 bases and the J gene end by 2 bases; junction bases not matched to a gene: 8. CDR1 and CDR2 (germline): LGHDT, YNNKEL (reference sequence).

This clonotype was counted ten times or more. CDR3 coding DNA: TGCAGTGCTAGCGGAGAGACCCAGTACTTC. Its protein is CSASGETQYF. The rearrangement links TRBV20-1 to TRBJ2-5; D gene unclear. Trimming shortened V by 3 bases and J by 4 bases, and 3 bases separated the two germline ends. Germline values: CDR1 DFQATT, CDR2 SNEGSKA (reference sequence). The CDR3 length is 10 residues.

This clonotype was counted at least ten times. V and J are TRBV5-1 and TRBJ1-1; no clear D. V dropped 0 bases and J dropped 1 base, with 4 bases sitting between them. This CDR3 has 13 amino acids. The germline gives CDR1 SGHRS, CDR2 YFSETQ. CDR3 nucleotide sequence: TGCGCCAGCAGCTTGGCAGGGAACACTGAAGCTTTCTTT. Translation: CASSLAGNTEAFF.

This clonotype was seen at least ten times. This chain joins TRBV5-4 and TRBJ2-2, with unresolved D. The V gene lost 5 bases and the J gene lost 0 bases, with 14 bases spanning the gap. This CDR3 is 16 amino acids long. Germline CDR1 and CDR2: SGHNT and YYREEE (reference sequence). As DNA, the CDR3 is TGTGCCAGCAGTCTCCCGGGCGTCGCGAACACCGGGGAGCTGTTTTTT. The encoded protein is CASSLPGVANTGELFF.

This clonotype was seen many times. This chain links TRBV5-1 with TRBJ2-5; perhaps TRBD2 as D (6 bases). Per germline, CDR1 SGHRS and CDR2 YFSETQ. Trimming pared 4 bases from V and 5 bases from J, leaving 12 bases between. The CDR3 totals 13 residues. CDR3: CASSRRGQETQYF. CDR3 coding DNA: TGCGCCAGCAGCCGGAGGGGCCAGGAGACCCAGTACTTC.

This clonotype was observed many times. V gene TRBV7-2 combines with J gene TRBJ2-3; D is uncertain. This CDR3 is 12 amino acids long. Trimming shortened V by 7 bases and J by 1 base, and 6 bases separated the two germline ends. Germline assignment: CDR1 SGHTA and CDR2 FQGNSA. In DNA form, the CDR3 reads TGTGCCAGCACCCCAGGCACAGATACGCAGTATTTT. This translates into CASTPGTDTQYF.